These T cell receptor beta chains were read from a single sample in a study of T cell repertoires in cytomegalovirus infection. TCRdb redid the calling of the reads with MiXCR, one entry per CDR3 protein. Altogether 310,000 or so distinct CDR3 sequences are present, under 30% being singletons, with the ten largest covering about 14%. Sequenced: PBMCs. The receptors originated from a human donor in good health (CMV status not recorded). Some clones in this sample may be carry-over from other donors' samples. Each CDR3 is given with its conserved first and last residue. The order of the fields is clone size, J gene, D gene, V gene, CDR3 protein, CDR3 DNA. The D gene is left open where the match is weak. Clone sizes are given selectively: once, few, many, or a class where the clone is expanded.

NA TRBJ2-7 NA TRBV28 CASSGSGLTQRYEQYF TGTGCCAGCAGTGGATCCGGTTTGACGCAACGGTACGAGCAGTACTTC
many TRBJ2-1 NA TRBV7-2 CASSQGVLSYNEQFF TGTGCCAGCAGCCAAGGGGTACTTTCCTACAATGAGCAGTTCTTC
NA TRBJ1-4 NA TRBV24-1 CATSDGAGEKLFF TGTGCCACCAGTGATGGGGCTGGTGAAAAACTGTTTTTT
NA TRBJ2-7 NA TRBV6-8 CASAWNSYEQYF TGTGCCAGCGCCTGGAACTCCTACGAGCAGTACTTC
NA TRBJ2-3 NA TRBV2 CASSQLMGTADTQYF TGTGCCAGCAGCCAACTCATGGGGACGGCAGATACGCAGTATTTT
NA TRBJ2-7 NA TRBV5-1 CASSPSTSYEQYF TGCGCCAGCAGCCCGAGTACGTCCTACGAGCAGTACTTC
once TRBJ1-6 TRBD1 TRBV5-1 CASSLVFTGQGHSPLHF TGCGCCAGCAGCTTGGTTTTTACGGGACAGGGGCATTCACCCCTCCACTTT
few TRBJ1-3 NA TRBV20-1 CSAFPPRASSGNTIYF TGCAGTGCTTTCCCGCCTCGGGCGAGCTCTGGAAACACCATATATTTT
NA TRBJ2-3 NA TRBV19 CASSTGLVTDTQYF TGTGCCAGTAGTACCGGCTTAGTGACAGATACGCAGTATTTT
NA TRBJ1-1 NA TRBV20-1 CSADRGTEAFF TGCAGTGCTGATCGGGGCACTGAAGCTTTCTTT
many TRBJ2-1 TRBD2 TRBV7-2 CASTPTSGSTNEQFF TGTGCCAGCACCCCCACTAGCGGGAGCACTAATGAGCAGTTCTTC
NA TRBJ2-5 TRBD2 TRBV2 CASGGVAGGKETQYF TGTGCCAGCGGGGGAGTAGCGGGGGGTAAGGAGACCCAGTACTTC
few TRBJ1-3 NA TRBV14 CASSQVLVKNTIYF TGTGCCAGCAGCCAAGTATTGGTAAAGAACACCATATATTTT
many TRBJ2-7 NA TRBV7-9 CASSLLDRDEQYF TGTGCCAGCAGCTTACTGGATCGGGACGAGCAGTACTTC